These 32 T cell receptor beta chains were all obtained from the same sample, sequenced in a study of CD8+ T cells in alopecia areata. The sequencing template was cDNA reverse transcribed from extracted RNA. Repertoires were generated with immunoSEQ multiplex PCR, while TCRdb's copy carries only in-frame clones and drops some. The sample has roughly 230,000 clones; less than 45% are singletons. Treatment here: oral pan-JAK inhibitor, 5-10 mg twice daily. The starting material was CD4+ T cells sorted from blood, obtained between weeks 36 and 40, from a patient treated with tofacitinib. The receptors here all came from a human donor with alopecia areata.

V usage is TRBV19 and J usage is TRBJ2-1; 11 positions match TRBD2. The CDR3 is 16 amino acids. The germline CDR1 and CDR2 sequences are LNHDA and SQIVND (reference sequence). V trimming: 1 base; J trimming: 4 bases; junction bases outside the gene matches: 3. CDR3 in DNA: TGTGCCAGTAGTATAGCCTCTAGCGGGGGGTACAATGAGCAGTTCTTC. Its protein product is CASSIASSGGYNEQFF.

CDR3 bases: TGCAGCGTTGAAAGCCTAGCGGGGGAACAAGAGACCCAGTACTTC. Its protein product is CSVESLAGEQETQYF. This chain links TRBV29-1 with TRBJ2-5, with 10 bases fitting TRBD2. This CDR3 region has 15 residues. After removal of 2 bases from V and 2 bases from J, the junction contained 5 bases not matched to a gene. Germline CDR1 SQVTM, CDR2 ANQGSEA.

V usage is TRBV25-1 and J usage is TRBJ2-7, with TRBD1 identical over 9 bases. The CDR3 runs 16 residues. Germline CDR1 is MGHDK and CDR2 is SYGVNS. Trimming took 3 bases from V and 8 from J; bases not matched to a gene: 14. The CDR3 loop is CASSDLVVTGGTKQYF. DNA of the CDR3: TGTGCCAGCAGTGATCTCGTGGTGACAGGGGGTACGAAGCAGTACTTC.

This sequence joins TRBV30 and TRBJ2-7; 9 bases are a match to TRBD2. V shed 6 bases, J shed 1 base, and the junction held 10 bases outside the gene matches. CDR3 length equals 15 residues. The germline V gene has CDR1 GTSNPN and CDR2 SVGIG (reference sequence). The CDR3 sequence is CACLNSGSWSYEQYF. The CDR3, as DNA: TGTGCCTGCCTCAATAGCGGGAGTTGGTCCTACGAGCAGTACTTC. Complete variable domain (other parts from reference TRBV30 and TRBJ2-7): SQTIHQWPATLVQPVGSPLSLECTVEGTSNPNLYWYRQAAGRGLQLLFYSVGIGQISSEVPQNLSASRPQDRQFILSSKKLLLSDSGFYLCACLNSGSWSYEQYFGPGTRLTVT.

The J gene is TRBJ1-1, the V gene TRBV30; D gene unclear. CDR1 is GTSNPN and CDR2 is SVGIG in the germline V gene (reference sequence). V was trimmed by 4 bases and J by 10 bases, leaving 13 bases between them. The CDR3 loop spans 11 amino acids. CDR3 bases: TGTGCCTGGACCAACAAGGGCCCAGCTTTCTTT. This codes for CAWTNKGPAFF. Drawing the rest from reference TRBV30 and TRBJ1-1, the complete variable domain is SQTIHQWPATLVQPVGSPLSLECTVEGTSNPNLYWYRQAAGRGLQLLFYSVGIGQISSEVPQNLSASRPQDRQFILSSKKLLLSDSGFYLCAWTNKGPAFFGQGTRLTVV.

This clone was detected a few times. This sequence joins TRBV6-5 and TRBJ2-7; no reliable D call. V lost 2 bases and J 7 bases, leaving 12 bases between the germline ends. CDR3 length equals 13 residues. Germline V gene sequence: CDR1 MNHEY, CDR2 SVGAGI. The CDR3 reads CASSYVASIEQYF. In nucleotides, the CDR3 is TGTGCCAGCAGTTACGTGGCTAGTATAGAGCAGTACTTC.

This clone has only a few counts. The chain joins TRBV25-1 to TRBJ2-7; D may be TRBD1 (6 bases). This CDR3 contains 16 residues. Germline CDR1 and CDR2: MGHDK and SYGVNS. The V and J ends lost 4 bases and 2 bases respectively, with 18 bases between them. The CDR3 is CASSGPLGQAAYEQYF. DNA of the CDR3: TGTGCCAGCAGTGGCCCGCTGGGACAAGCAGCCTACGAGCAGTACTTC.

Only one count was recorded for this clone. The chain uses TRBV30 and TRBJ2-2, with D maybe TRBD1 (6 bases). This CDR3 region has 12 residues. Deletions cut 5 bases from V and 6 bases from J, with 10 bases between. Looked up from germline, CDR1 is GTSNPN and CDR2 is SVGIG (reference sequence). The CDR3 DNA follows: TGTGCCTGGTCAGGGGCGGCCGGGGAGCTGTTTTTT. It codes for CAWSGAAGELFF. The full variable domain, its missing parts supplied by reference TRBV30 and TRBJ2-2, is SQTIHQWPATLVQPVGSPLSLECTVEGTSNPNLYWYRQAAGRGLQLLFYSVGIGQISSEVPQNLSASRPQDRQFILSSKKLLLSDSGFYLCAWSGAAGELFFGEGSRLTVL.

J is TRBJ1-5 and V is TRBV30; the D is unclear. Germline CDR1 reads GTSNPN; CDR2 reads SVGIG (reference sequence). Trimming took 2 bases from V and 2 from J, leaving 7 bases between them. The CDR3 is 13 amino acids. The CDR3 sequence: CAWSRSRNQPQHF. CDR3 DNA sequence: TGTGCCTGGAGTAGGTCCCGCAATCAGCCCCAGCATTTT.

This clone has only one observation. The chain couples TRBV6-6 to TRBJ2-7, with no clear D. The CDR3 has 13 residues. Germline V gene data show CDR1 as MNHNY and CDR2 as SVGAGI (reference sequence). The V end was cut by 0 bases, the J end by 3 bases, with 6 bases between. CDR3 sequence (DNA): TGTGCCAGCAGTTACTCGAACGACTACGAGCAGTACTTC. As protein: CASSYSNDYEQYF.

The CDR3: CASSQDGTGGPSEQYF. The CDR3 DNA reads TGTGCCAGCAGCCAAGATGGGACGGGAGGGCCCTCCGAGCAGTACTTC. The chain couples TRBV4-2 to TRBJ2-7; TRBD2 matches 8 bases. The CDR3 runs to 16 residues. Germline CDR1 reads LGHNA; CDR2 reads YNFKEQ. The V gene end was trimmed by 0 bases and the J gene end by 6 bases; junction bases not matched to a gene: 10.

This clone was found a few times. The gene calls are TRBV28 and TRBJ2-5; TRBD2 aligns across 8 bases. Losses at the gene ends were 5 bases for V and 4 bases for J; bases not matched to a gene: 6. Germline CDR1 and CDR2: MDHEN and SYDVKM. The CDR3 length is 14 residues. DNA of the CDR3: TGTGCCAGCAGTGCCGGGACTAGTCTAGAGACCCAGTACTTC. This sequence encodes CASSAGTSLETQYF.

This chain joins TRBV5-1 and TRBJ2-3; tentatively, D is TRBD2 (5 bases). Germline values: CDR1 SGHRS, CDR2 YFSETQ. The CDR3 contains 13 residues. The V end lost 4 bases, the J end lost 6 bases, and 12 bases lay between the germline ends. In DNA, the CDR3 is TGCGCCAGCAGCCCGGGAAACGGGGATACGCAGTATTTT. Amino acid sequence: CASSPGNGDTQYF. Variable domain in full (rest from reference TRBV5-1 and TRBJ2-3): KAGVTQTPRYLIKTRGQQVTLSCSPISGHRSVSWYQQTPGQGLQFLFEYFSETQRNKGNFPGRFSGRQFSNSRSEMNVSTLELGDSALYLCASSPGNGDTQYFGPGTRLTVL.

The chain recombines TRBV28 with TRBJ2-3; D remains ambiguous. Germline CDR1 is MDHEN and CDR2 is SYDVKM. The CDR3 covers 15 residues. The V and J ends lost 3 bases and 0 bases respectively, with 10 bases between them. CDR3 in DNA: TGTGCCAGCAGTTTCCCAACCCCTAGCACAGATACGCAGTATTTT. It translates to CASSFPTPSTDTQYF.

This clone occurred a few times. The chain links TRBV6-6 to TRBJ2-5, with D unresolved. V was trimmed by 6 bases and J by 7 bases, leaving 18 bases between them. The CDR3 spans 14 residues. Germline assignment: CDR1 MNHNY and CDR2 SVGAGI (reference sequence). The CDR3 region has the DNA TGTGCCAGCAGACCAGCAAGTGGGATTGGGACCCAGTACTTC. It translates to CASRPASGIGTQYF.

CDR3 sequence (DNA): TGTGCCCGGGGAGATGACTATGGCTACACCTTC. Protein product: CARGDDYGYTF. V gene TRBV30 combines with J gene TRBJ1-2; D not resolved. Germline values: CDR1 GTSNPN, CDR2 SVGIG (reference sequence). Trimming shortened V by 8 bases and J by 3 bases, and 10 bases separated the two germline ends. This CDR3 comprises 11 residues.

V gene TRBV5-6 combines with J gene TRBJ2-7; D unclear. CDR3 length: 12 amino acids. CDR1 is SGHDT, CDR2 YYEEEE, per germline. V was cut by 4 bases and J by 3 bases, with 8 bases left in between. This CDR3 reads CASSRSFYEQYF. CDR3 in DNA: TGTGCCAGCAGCCGCTCCTTCTACGAGCAGTACTTC.

CDR3 sequence: CAWSVPTVTGANVLTF. CDR3 DNA sequence: TGTGCCTGGAGTGTACCGACGGTAACTGGGGCCAACGTCCTGACTTTC. This chain links TRBV30 with TRBJ2-6, with unresolved D. Germline lookup yields CDR1 GTSNPN and CDR2 SVGIG (reference sequence). The CDR3 is 16 amino acids. The ends were cut back, 0 bases at V and 2 bases at J, with 11 bases in the middle.

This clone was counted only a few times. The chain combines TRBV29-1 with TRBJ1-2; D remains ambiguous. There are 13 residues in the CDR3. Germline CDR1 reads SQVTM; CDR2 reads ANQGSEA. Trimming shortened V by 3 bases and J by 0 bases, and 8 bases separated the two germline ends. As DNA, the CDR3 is TGCAGCGTTGATCCCCCCGCTAACTATGGCTACACCTTC. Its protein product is CSVDPPANYGYTF.

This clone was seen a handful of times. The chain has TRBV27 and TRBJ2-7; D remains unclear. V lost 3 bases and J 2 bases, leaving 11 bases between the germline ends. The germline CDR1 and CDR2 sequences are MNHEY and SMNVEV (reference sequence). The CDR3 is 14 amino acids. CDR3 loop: CASSFKGITYEQYF. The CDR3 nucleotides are TGTGCCAGCAGTTTCAAGGGAATCACCTACGAGCAGTACTTC.

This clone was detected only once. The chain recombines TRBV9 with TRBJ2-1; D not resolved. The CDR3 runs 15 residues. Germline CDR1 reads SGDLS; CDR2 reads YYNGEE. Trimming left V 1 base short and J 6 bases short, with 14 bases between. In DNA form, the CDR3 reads TGTGCCAGCAGCGTACTTGGGTTTCCCTCCAATGAGCAGTTCTTC. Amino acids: CASSVLGFPSNEQFF.

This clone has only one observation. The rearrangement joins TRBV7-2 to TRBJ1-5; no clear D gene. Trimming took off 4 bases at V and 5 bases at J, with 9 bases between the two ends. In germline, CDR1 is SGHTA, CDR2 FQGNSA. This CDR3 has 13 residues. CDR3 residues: CASSYRHDQPQHF. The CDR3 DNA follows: TGTGCCAGCAGCTACCGACACGATCAGCCCCAGCATTTT. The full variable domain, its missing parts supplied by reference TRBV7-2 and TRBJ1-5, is GAGVSQSPSNKVTEKGKDVELRCDPISGHTALYWYRQSLGQGLEFLIYFQGNSAPDKSGLPSDRFSAERTGGSVSTLTIQRTQQEDSAVYLCASSYRHDQPQHFGDGTRLSIL.

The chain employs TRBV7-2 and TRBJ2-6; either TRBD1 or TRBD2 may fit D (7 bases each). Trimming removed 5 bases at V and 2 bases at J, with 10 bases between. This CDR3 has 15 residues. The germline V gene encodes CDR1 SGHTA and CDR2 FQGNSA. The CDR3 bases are TGTGCCAGCAGCCAGGGGGGGGCTGGGGCCAACGTCCTGACTTTC. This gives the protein CASSQGGAGANVLTF. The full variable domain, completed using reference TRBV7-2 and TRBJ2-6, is GAGVSQSPSNKVTEKGKDVELRCDPISGHTALYWYRQSLGQGLEFLIYFQGNSAPDKSGLPSDRFSAERTGGSVSTLTIQRTQQEDSAVYLCASSQGGAGANVLTFGAGSRLTVL.

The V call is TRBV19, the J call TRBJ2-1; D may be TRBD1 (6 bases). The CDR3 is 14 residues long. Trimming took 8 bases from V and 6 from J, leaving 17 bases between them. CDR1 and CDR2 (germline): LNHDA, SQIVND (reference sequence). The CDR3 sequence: CASPRDKDVNEQFF. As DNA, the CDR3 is TGTGCCAGTCCCCGGGACAAAGATGTCAATGAGCAGTTCTTC.

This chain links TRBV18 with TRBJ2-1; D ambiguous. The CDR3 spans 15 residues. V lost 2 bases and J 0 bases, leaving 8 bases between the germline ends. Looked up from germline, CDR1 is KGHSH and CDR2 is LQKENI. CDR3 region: CASSPARHSYNEQFF. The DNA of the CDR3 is TGTGCCAGCTCACCAGCCAGACACTCCTACAATGAGCAGTTCTTC.

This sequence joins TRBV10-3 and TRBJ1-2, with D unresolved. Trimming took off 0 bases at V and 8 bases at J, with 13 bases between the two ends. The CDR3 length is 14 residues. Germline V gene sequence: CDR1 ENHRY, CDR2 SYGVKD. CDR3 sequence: CAISESRRNGGYTF. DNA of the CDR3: TGTGCCATCAGTGAGTCGAGAAGAAACGGAGGCTACACCTTC.

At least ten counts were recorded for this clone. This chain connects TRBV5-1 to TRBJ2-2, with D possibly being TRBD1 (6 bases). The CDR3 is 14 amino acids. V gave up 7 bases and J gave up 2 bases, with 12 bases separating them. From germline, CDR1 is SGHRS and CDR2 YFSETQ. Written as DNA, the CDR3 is TGCGCCAGCCGCCGGGACACCAACACCGGGGAGCTGTTTTTT. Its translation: CASRRDTNTGELFF.

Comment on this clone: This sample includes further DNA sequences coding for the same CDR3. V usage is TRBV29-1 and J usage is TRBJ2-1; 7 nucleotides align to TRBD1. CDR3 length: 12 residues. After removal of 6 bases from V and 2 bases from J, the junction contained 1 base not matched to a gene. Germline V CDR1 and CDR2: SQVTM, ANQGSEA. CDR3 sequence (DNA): TGCAGCGTCGACAGGGCCTACAATGAGCAGTTCTTC. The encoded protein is CSVDRAYNEQFF.

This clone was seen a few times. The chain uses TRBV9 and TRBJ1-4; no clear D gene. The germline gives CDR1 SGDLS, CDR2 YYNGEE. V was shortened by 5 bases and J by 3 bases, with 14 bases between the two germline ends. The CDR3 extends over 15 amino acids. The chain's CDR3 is CASSVGGGSNEKLFF. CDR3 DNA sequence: TGTGCCAGCAGTGTCGGTGGCGGTTCTAATGAAAAACTGTTTTTT.

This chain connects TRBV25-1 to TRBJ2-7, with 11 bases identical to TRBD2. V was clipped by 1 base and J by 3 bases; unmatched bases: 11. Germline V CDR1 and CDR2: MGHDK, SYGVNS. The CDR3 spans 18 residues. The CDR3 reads CASSEFGSGRASLYEQYF. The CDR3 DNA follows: TGTGCCAGCAGTGAATTCGGTAGCGGGAGGGCCAGTCTCTACGAGCAGTACTTC.

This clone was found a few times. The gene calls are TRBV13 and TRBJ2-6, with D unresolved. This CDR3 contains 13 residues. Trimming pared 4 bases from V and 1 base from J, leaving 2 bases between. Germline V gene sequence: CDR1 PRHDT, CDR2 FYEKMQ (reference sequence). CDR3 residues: CASSSSGANVLTF. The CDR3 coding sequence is TGTGCCAGCAGCTCTTCTGGGGCCAACGTCCTGACTTTC.

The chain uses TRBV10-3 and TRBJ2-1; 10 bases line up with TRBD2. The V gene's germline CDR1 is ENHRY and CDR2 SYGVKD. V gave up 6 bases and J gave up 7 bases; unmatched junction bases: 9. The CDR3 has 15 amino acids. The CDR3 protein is CAISVLAGVGNEQFF. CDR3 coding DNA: TGTGCCATCAGCGTTCTAGCGGGAGTGGGAAATGAGCAGTTCTTC.